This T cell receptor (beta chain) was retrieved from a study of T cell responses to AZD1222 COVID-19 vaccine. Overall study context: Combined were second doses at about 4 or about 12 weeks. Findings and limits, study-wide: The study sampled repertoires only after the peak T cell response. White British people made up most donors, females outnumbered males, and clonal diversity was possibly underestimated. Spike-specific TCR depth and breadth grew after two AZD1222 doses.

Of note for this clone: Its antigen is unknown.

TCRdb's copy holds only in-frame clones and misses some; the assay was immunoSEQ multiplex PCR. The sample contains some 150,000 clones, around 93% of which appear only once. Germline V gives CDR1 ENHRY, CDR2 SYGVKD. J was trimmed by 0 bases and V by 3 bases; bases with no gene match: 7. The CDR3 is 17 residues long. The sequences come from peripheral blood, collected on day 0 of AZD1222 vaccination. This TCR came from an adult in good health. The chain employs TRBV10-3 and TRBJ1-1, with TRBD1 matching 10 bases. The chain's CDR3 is CAISEVPGQGMNTEAFF. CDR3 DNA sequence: TGTGCCATCAGTGAAGTTCCGGGACAGGGGATGAACACTGAAGCTTTCTTT.